The 14 T cell receptor beta chains given below trace back to one sample, sequenced in a study of T cell responses to AZD1222 COVID-19 vaccine. Method: immunoSEQ multiplex PCR; TCRdb's copy keeps in-frame clones and lacks some. The sample yields around 160,000 clones, roughly 89% seen once. The sample consisted of peripheral blood, taken on day 0 of AZD1222 vaccination. These receptors all come from an adult in good health.

The chain has TRBV9 and TRBJ1-3; D call uncertain. The germline CDR1 and CDR2 sequences are SGDLS and YYNGEE. The ends were cut back, 1 base at V and 0 bases at J, with 11 bases in the middle. There are 16 residues in the CDR3. The CDR3 region is CASSVNQPLSGNTIYF. In DNA, the CDR3 is TGTGCCAGCAGCGTAAATCAGCCTCTCTCTGGAAACACCATATATTTT.

This clone appeared a single time. The chain's CDR3 is CASSGGAGANVLTF. As DNA, the CDR3 is TGTGCCAGTTCCGGGGGGGCTGGGGCCAACGTCCTGACTTTC. The gene calls are TRBV19 and TRBJ2-6; 8 bases align to TRBD2. V shed 8 bases, J shed 2 bases, and the junction held 2 bases outside the gene matches. This CDR3 is built from 14 residues. Germline V lookup: CDR1 LNHDA, CDR2 SQIVND (reference sequence).

This clone was recorded only once. V gene TRBV2 combines with J gene TRBJ1-2, with 7 positions matching TRBD1. The V gene end was trimmed by 6 bases and the J gene end by 6 bases; junction bases not matched to a gene: 4. The CDR3 is made up of 12 amino acids. CDR1 and CDR2 from the germline V gene are SNHLY and FYNNEI. CDR3 sequence (DNA): TGTGCCAGCAGCCGGGACAGTAATGGCTACACCTTC. Encoded protein: CASSRDSNGYTF.

The chain couples TRBV7-9 to TRBJ1-2; D uncertain. The germline CDR1 and CDR2 sequences are SEHNR and FQNEAQ (reference sequence). The CDR3 spans 16 residues. Trimming removed 2 bases at V and 5 bases at J, with 18 bases between. CDR3 nucleotide sequence: TGTGCCAGCAGCTTACCCTTGGTGGAACCGTTTTATGGCTACACCTTC. Protein product: CASSLPLVEPFYGYTF.

This chain links TRBV4-3 with TRBJ1-1; perhaps TRBD1 as D (5 bases). V shed 5 bases and J shed 3 bases, with 13 bases lying between them. The CDR3 covers 14 residues. The germline CDR1 and CDR2 sequences are LGHNA and YSLEER. CDR3 region: CASSFGGKDTEAFF. In nucleotides, the CDR3 is TGCGCCAGCAGCTTTGGGGGTAAGGACACTGAAGCTTTCTTT.

This chain joins TRBV27 and TRBJ1-1; D is perhaps TRBD1 (5 bases). This CDR3 is 15 amino acids long. V was trimmed by 2 bases and J by 3 bases, leaving 13 bases between them. CDR1 and CDR2 from the germline V gene are MNHEY and SMNVEV (reference sequence). DNA of the CDR3: TGTGCCAGCAGTTTACGCAGGGTGGGGGACACTGAAGCTTTCTTT. Its translation is CASSLRRVGDTEAFF.

This chain links TRBV7-6 with TRBJ2-5; D gene unclear. Trimming cost V 4 bases and J 2 bases, with 14 bases left between them. Per the germline V gene, CDR1 is SGHVS and CDR2 is FNYEAQ. The CDR3 loop spans 15 amino acids. The CDR3 DNA follows: TGTGCCAGCAGCTCCCCGTGGGCTGTTCAAGAGACCCAGTACTTC. It encodes CASSSPWAVQETQYF.

The chain recombines TRBV6-5 with TRBJ1-2; 9 positions match TRBD1. The CDR3 extends over 14 amino acids. After removal of 6 bases from V and 7 bases from J, the junction contained 9 bases not matched to a gene. Germline lookup yields CDR1 MNHEY and CDR2 SVGAGI. CDR3 sequence reads: CASRPDRGLFGYTF. The CDR3 coding sequence is TGTGCCAGCAGGCCAGACAGGGGGTTGTTTGGCTACACCTTC.

This chain joins TRBV2 and TRBJ2-5; 7 positions agree with TRBD2. The CDR3 loop spans 14 amino acids. Trimming at V came to 3 bases and at J to 5 bases, leaving 6 bases not matched to a gene. Per the germline V gene, CDR1 is SNHLY and CDR2 is FYNNEI. CDR3 sequence: CASSDGRGSETQYF. CDR3 nucleotides: TGTGCCAGCAGTGATGGGAGGGGTTCGGAGACCCAGTACTTC.

The rearrangement uses TRBV6-1 and TRBJ2-1; TRBD2 is a possible D gene (5 bases). The V and J ends lost 1 base and 4 bases respectively, with 11 bases between them. Germline V CDR1 and CDR2: MNHNS, SASEGT. The CDR3 consists of 15 residues. CDR3 nucleotide sequence: TGTGCCAGCAGTGAAGAAATGGGGAGATACAATGAGCAGTTCTTC. Protein sequence: CASSEEMGRYNEQFF.

Turning to this clone: One junction end does not reproduce the germline sequence, and a read error may be involved. V gene TRBV29-1 combines with J gene TRBJ1-1, with D perhaps matching TRBD1 (6 bases). The CDR3 has 13 residues. Germline CDR1 and CDR2: SQVTM and ANQGSEA. The CDR3, as DNA: TGCAGCGTGGAAGGACAGAGGAACACTGAAGCTTTCTTT. Its protein is CSVEGQRNTEAFF.

This chain connects TRBV2 to TRBJ1-2, with 11 bases matching TRBD1. V was clipped by 5 bases and J by 13 bases; unmatched bases: 9. CDR1 is SNHLY, CDR2 FYNNEI, per germline. CDR3 length: 13 amino acids. The CDR3: CASSQRTGGSLTF. The CDR3 DNA reads TGTGCCAGCAGTCAACGGACAGGGGGCTCCCTCACCTTC.

CDR3 protein: CASSLTGTSSYNEQFF. Here the CDR3 DNA reads TGTGCCAGCAGTTTGACCGGGACTAGCAGCTACAATGAGCAGTTCTTC. The chain carries TRBV28 and TRBJ2-1; 9 bases agree with TRBD2. CDR1 is MDHEN, CDR2 SYDVKM, per germline. V was pared by 3 bases and J by 3 bases, with 6 bases of the junction left unmatched. The CDR3 runs to 16 residues.

The chain uses TRBV7-2 and TRBJ1-1; 8 bases agree with TRBD1. Germline V CDR1 and CDR2: SGHTA, FQGNSA. The CDR3 runs 14 residues. Trimming at V came to 6 bases and at J to 6 bases, leaving 9 bases not matched to a gene. The CDR3 is CASRRQGWGSEAFF. CDR3 nucleotide sequence: TGTGCCAGCAGGCGACAGGGGTGGGGCTCTGAAGCTTTCTTT.